This entry lists 21 T cell receptor beta chains sequenced from one sample in a study of blood T cells in healthy people across ages. A second 7 to 11 cycle PCR used barcoded and J-beta primers. TCRdb processed the 5' RACE reads anew with MiXCR; each CDR3 protein has one entry. The sample lists 730,000 or so distinct CDR3 sequences; 40% to 45% were seen once. The sample taken for sequencing was blood. These receptors all stem from an elderly man in good health.

The chain's CDR3 is CASSYRGSGSSYNEQYF. In DNA form, the CDR3 reads TGTGCCAGCAGTTACAGAGGTAGCGGGAGCTCCTACAATGAGCAGTACTTC. This chain uses TRBV6-5 with TRBJ2-1, with 9 bases lining up with TRBD2. The J call is in doubt because the DNA end fits TRBJ2-7 better. The germline V gene encodes CDR1 MNHEY and CDR2 SVGAGI. The CDR3 has 17 amino acids.

The CDR3 DNA reads TGTGCCAGCAGCACCCCAGGGTTCCGATCACCCCTCCACTTT. Protein: CASSTPGFRSPLHF. The J gene is TRBJ1-6, the V gene TRBV7-2, with D maybe TRBD1 (5 bases). The CDR3 has 14 residues. The V end lost 5 bases, the J end lost 10 bases, and 15 bases lay between the germline ends. Germline CDR1 and CDR2: SGHTA and FQGNSA.

The V gene is TRBV21-1, the J gene TRBJ2-7. TRBV21-1 is described as a pseudogene. The CDR3 sequence is 14 residues long. The CDR3 loop reads CASSKEEPTYEQYF. Here the CDR3 DNA reads TGTGCCAGCAGCAAAGAGGAACCGACCTACGAGCAGTACTTC.

This chain links TRBV28 with TRBJ1-6; TRBD1 matches 7 bases. The V gene's germline CDR1 is MDHEN and CDR2 SYDVKM. The CDR3 is 16 amino acids. V shed 3 bases, J shed 7 bases, and the junction held 9 bases outside the gene matches. For the CDR3, the DNA is TGTGCCAGCAGTTTTCTCGGACAGGCTCGCAATTCACCCCTCCACTTT. It is translated as CASSFLGQARNSPLHF.

The genes are TRBV7-9 and TRBJ2-5, with 9 bases fitting TRBD2. CDR1 is SEHNR and CDR2 is FQNEAQ in the germline V gene (reference sequence). The CDR3 extends over 17 amino acids. V shed 2 bases and J 2 bases; nucleotides not matched to a gene: 9. The CDR3 DNA sequence: TGTGCCAGCAGCTTATATAGTAGCGGGGGTACACAAGAGACCCAGTACTTC. Translation: CASSLYSSGGTQETQYF.

This clonotype was observed a few times. The CDR3 protein is CASSPETSGRVNEQFF. The CDR3 coding sequence is TGTGCCAGCAGTCCTGAGACTAGCGGGAGGGTGAATGAGCAGTTCTTC. This chain joins TRBV28 and TRBJ2-1, with 14 positions matching TRBD2. V trimming: 5 bases; J trimming: 7 bases; junction bases outside the gene matches: 7. CDR3 length: 16 residues. Germline V gene data show CDR1 as MDHEN and CDR2 as SYDVKM.

This clonotype has more than one count but fewer than ten. The rearrangement uses TRBV5-1 and TRBJ2-5; D unclear. The CDR3 totals 13 residues. Trimming cost V 4 bases and J 5 bases, with 12 bases left between them. CDR1 and CDR2 (germline): SGHRS, YFSETQ. The CDR3 nucleotides are TGCGCCAGCAGCCTGGATTCTTGGGAGACCCAGTACTTC. Protein: CASSLDSWETQYF. Together with reference TRBV5-1 and TRBJ2-5, the CDR3 gives the full variable domain: KAGVTQTPRYLIKTRGQQVTLSCSPISGHRSVSWYQQTPGQGLQFLFEYFSETQRNKGNFPGRFSGRQFSNSRSEMNVSTLELGDSALYLCASSLDSWETQYFGPGTRLLVL.

In its sample, this clonotype was seen a few times. The CDR3 is CASSSYIMTGYEQYF. CDR3 sequence (DNA): TGTGCCAGCAGTTCCTACATAATGACAGGCTACGAGCAGTACTTC. The chain has TRBV6-2 or TRBV6-3 and TRBJ2-7, with D possibly TRBD1 on 6 matching bases. The CDR3 has 15 residues. V dropped 4 bases and J dropped 3 bases, with 16 bases sitting between them. The germline CDR1 and CDR2 sequences are MNHEY and SVGEGT.

This clonotype occurred many times. The chain joins TRBV7-2 to TRBJ2-2; D call uncertain. The CDR3 runs to 14 residues. Germline CDR1 reads SGHTA; CDR2 reads FQGNSA. Trimming cost V 5 bases and J 5 bases, with 12 bases left between them. The chain's CDR3 is CASSRTRLTGELFF. CDR3 DNA: TGTGCCAGCAGCCGGACGCGGCTGACCGGGGAGCTGTTTTTT.

This clonotype has a handful of counts. The genes are TRBV12-3 or TRBV12-4 and TRBJ1-2; D gene unclear. V gave up 3 bases and J gave up 4 bases, with 12 bases separating them. The CDR3 is made up of 14 amino acids. This CDR3 reads CASSFSATSYGYTF. The CDR3, as DNA: TGTGCCAGCAGTTTCTCCGCCACGAGCTATGGCTACACCTTC.

CDR3 loop: CASSQARGSGAFF. DNA of the CDR3: TGTGCCAGCAGCCAAGCTCGGGGATCGGGAGCTTTCTTT. The chain uses TRBV4-2 and TRBJ1-1; D unresolved. With 1 base removed from V and 10 bases from J, the gap between germline ends came to 13 bases. Germline CDR1 is LGHNA and CDR2 is YNFKEQ. The CDR3 contains 13 residues.

This clonotype was recorded a few times. The chain combines TRBV7-9 with TRBJ1-2; 12 bases agree with TRBD1. The CDR3 runs to 16 residues. Trimming took 4 bases from V and 5 from J; bases not matched to a gene: 8. CDR1 and CDR2 (germline): SEHNR, FQNEAQ (reference sequence). The CDR3 region is CASSSPGQGASYGYTF. In nucleotides, the CDR3 is TGTGCCAGCAGCTCCCCGGGACAGGGGGCGTCGTATGGCTACACCTTC.

The rearrangement links TRBV20-1 to TRBJ2-4, with TRBD2 matching over 8 bases. Germline V lookup: CDR1 DFQATT, CDR2 SNEGSKA (reference sequence). CDR3 length: 14 amino acids. With 3 bases clipped from V and 13 bases from J, the junction kept 14 bases outside the gene matches. CDR3: CSARTSEIYNEQYF. Written as DNA, the CDR3 is TGCAGTGCTAGGACTAGCGAGATCTACAATGAGCAGTACTTC.

The table lists this clonotype with a count of one. The V and J genes are TRBV4-3 and TRBJ2-6, with TRBD1 as a possible D gene (6 bases). The CDR3 extends over 17 amino acids. The germline V gene has CDR1 LGHNA and CDR2 YSLEER. V was pared by 0 bases and J by 4 bases, with 13 bases between. CDR3 region: CASSQETGWSGANVLTF. In DNA form, the CDR3 reads TGCGCCAGCAGCCAAGAAACAGGGTGGTCCGGGGCCAACGTCCTGACTTTC.

In this sample, this clonotype turned up a few times. The gene calls are TRBV6-6 and TRBJ2-7, with 8 nucleotides matching TRBD1. The V segment lost 3 bases and the J segment 2 bases; nucleotides outside the gene matches: 3. Germline-derived CDR1 and CDR2 are MNHNY and SVGAGI (reference sequence). The length of the CDR3 is 14 residues. CDR3 in amino acids: CASSYPGQAYEQYF. CDR3 nucleotide sequence: TGTGCCAGCAGTTATCCGGGACAGGCCTACGAGCAGTACTTC.

This clonotype was seen only a few times. The chain employs TRBV9 and TRBJ2-1; D gene unclear. The CDR3 has 16 residues. The V end lost 0 bases, the J end lost 3 bases, and 13 bases lay between the germline ends. Germline V gene sequence: CDR1 SGDLS, CDR2 YYNGEE. DNA of the CDR3: TGTGCCAGCAGCGTAGGGGAAGGCAACTACTACAATGAGCAGTTCTTC. Its translation: CASSVGEGNYYNEQFF. Looking up the rest from reference TRBV9 and TRBJ2-1 gives the full variable domain: DSGVTQTPKHLITATGQRVTLRCSPRSGDLSVYWYQQSLDQGLQFLIQYYNGEERAKGNILERFSAQQFPDLHSELNLSSLELGDSALYFCASSVGEGNYYNEQFFGPGTRLTVL.

This clonotype was counted a few times. CDR3 sequence reads: CAWTPGQGNTEAFF. The DNA of the CDR3 is TGTGCCTGGACTCCGGGACAGGGGAACACTGAAGCTTTCTTT. The V gene is TRBV30, the J gene TRBJ1-1, with 9 bases aligning to TRBD1. Germline assignment: CDR1 GTSNPN and CDR2 SVGIG (reference sequence). CDR3 length: 14 amino acids. The V and J ends lost 4 bases and 1 base, in that order; junction bases with no gene match: 4. Full variable domain (missing parts from reference TRBV30 and TRBJ1-1): SQTIHQWPATLVQPVGSPLSLECTVEGTSNPNLYWYRQAAGRGLQLLFYSVGIGQISSEVPQNLSASRPQDRQFILSSKKLLLSDSGFYLCAWTPGQGNTEAFFGQGTRLTVV.

In DNA form, the CDR3 reads TGCAGTGCCCACTACCGGGGGGGTGAGCAGTTCTTC. Translated, it gives CSAHYRGGEQFF. V usage is TRBV20-1 and J usage is TRBJ2-1; 8 bases are shared with TRBD2. CDR1 is DFQATT, CDR2 SNEGSKA, per germline (reference sequence). Unmatched junction bases numbered 7, after V lost 6 bases and J lost 9 bases. The CDR3 length is 12 residues.

In its sample, this clonotype was seen a few times. CDR3 nucleotide sequence: TGTGCTACCCTCCTCCCGGGACAGGGGATCACCGGGGAGCTGTTTTTT. Its protein is CATLLPGQGITGELFF. This chain uses TRBV7-7 with TRBJ2-2, with 10 bases lining up with TRBD1. The CDR3 contains 16 residues. Germline V gives CDR1 SSHAT, CDR2 FNYEAQ (reference sequence).

The V and J genes are TRBV6-1 and TRBJ2-5, with a tentative D call TRBD1 (5 bases). The germline V gene has CDR1 MNHNS and CDR2 SASEGT. The germline V and J ends were trimmed by 2 bases and 4 bases, with 8 bases remaining between them. CDR3 length equals 13 residues. CDR3 residues: CASSEMGRETQYF. CDR3 sequence (DNA): TGTGCCAGCAGTGAAATGGGGCGAGAGACCCAGTACTTC.

CDR3: CAITAGTTDTQYF. CDR3 DNA sequence: TGTGCCATCACGGCGGGAACGACAGATACGCAGTATTTT. V usage is TRBV10-3 and J usage is TRBJ2-3, with TRBD2 as a possible D gene (6 bases). The CDR3 runs 13 residues. The V end was cut by 7 bases, the J end by 3 bases, with 11 bases between. Germline V gene lookup returns CDR1 ENHRY and CDR2 SYGVKD.